This T cell receptor beta chain was documented in a study of cytomegalovirus exposure and HLA in healthy donors. The study's findings and limits: In an earlier analysis, about 87% or about 30%: the productive usage of most TCR beta V segments. TCR beta sequences numbering around 15,000 were associated with HLA alleles at 0.05 false discovery rate in a later analysis.

All donors participated as healthy donors of bone marrow. Germline V CDR1 and CDR2: SGHNT, YYREEE (reference sequence). The trim removed 7 bases at V and 4 bases at J, leaving 9 bases unmatched. This CDR3 contains 14 residues. Concerning this clone: As yet, its antigen is unknown.

In the PCR, 60 Vbeta and 13 Jbeta primers were used. Some clones are missing from TCRdb's copy, which holds only in-frame ones; the method was immunoSEQ multiplex PCR. Here the sample spans roughly 140,000 clones, 60% to 80% being singletons. The receptor was isolated from a woman aged 30 to 39 in good health and CMV-seronegative. The J gene is TRBJ1-2, the V gene TRBV5-4; 8 bases are shared with TRBD1. The sequenced sample was PBMCs. The CDR3 reads CASSPQGAVYGYTF. The CDR3 DNA is TGTGCCAGCTCACCTCAGGGGGCGGTCTATGGCTACACCTTC.